This paragraph reports one T cell receptor (beta chain). Its cognate antigen is unknown. This entry belongs to a study of cytomegalovirus exposure and HLA in healthy donors. The study ran its PCR with 60 Vbeta and 13 Jbeta primers. Methods used by the authors: Around 11 million shared chains were among the roughly 80 million unique TCR beta chains that a later analysis counted. Repertoires were generated with immunoSEQ multiplex PCR, while TCRdb's copy carries only in-frame clones and drops some. V and J calls and clone size follow that table, whereas D and trimming were derived from the DNA. The sample holds some 160,000 clones, around four fifths seen once. Germline CDR1 reads SGHTS; CDR2 reads YDEGEE. This CDR3 spans 15 amino acids. Trimming took 5 bases from V and 5 from J; bases not matched to a gene: 9. Study results and limitations: Researchers catalogued approximately 170 TCR beta chains as cytomegalovirus-associated.

Sequencing was performed on PBMCs. This clonotype was obtained from a man aged 18 to 29 in good health and CMV-seronegative. V gene TRBV5-8 combines with J gene TRBJ1-2, with 10 bases aligning to TRBD1. The CDR3 region is CASRSDRGIPYGYTF. CDR3 nucleotide sequence: TGTGCCAGCAGGTCGGACAGGGGGATTCCATATGGCTACACCTTC. The variable domain in full, with the rest retrieved from reference TRBV5-8 and TRBJ1-2, is EAGVTQSPTHLIKTRGQQATLRCSPISGHTSVYWYQQALGLGLQFLLWYDEGEERNRGNFPPRFSGRQFPNYSSELNVNALELEDSALYLCASRSDRGIPYGYTFGSGTRLTVV.